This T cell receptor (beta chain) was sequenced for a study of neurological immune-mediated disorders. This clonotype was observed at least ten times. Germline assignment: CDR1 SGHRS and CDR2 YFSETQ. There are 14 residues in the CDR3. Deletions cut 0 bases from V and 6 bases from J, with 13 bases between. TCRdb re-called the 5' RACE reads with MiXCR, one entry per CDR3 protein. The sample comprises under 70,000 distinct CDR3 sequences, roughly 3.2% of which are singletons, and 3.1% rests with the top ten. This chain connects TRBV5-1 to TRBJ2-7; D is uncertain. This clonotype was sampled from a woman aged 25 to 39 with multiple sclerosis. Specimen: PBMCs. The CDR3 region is CASSLAPPAGEQYF. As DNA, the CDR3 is TGCGCCAGCAGCTTGGCGCCACCGGCTGGCGAGCAGTACTTC. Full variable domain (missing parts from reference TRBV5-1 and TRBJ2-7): KAGVTQTPRYLIKTRGQQVTLSCSPISGHRSVSWYQQTPGQGLQFLFEYFSETQRNKGNFPGRFSGRQFSNSRSEMNVSTLELGDSALYLCASSLAPPAGEQYFGPGTRLTVT.